What follows is one T cell receptor beta chain and its context. The source of the sample is a study of blood T cell repertoires in COVID-19. For the study at large: T cells, B-cell-depleted T cells, or PBMCs supplied cDNA or gDNA.

The table came from immunoSEQ multiplex PCR; TCRdb's copy has only in-frame clones and leaves some out. Of approximately 230,000 clones listed, 75% to 95% are singletons. Germline loops: CDR1 LGHNA, CDR2 YSLEER. The CDR3 is made up of 16 amino acids. V lost 3 bases, J lost 3 bases, and 6 bases stayed unmatched. The gene calls are TRBV4-3 and TRBJ1-3; 9 positions match TRBD1. The sequenced sample consisted of PBMCs or T cells enriched from blood (not recorded which). The receptor's source is a young woman who had recovered from COVID-19. The CDR3 is CASSQSLTGGGNTIYF. CDR3 bases: TGCGCCAGCAGCCAGTCCCTGACAGGGGGTGGAAACACCATATATTTT.